This passage covers 9 T cell receptor beta chains from one sample sequenced in a study of human T cells and chemical hapten exposure (dated by TCRdb to the early 2020s). The time point label for this specimen denotes: patch test 2, 6 weeks after DPC sensitization. Sample treatment or condition, as interpreted from the label and publication: therapeutic diphenylcyclopropenone sensitization with weekly scalp DPC. The library was made by RACE. Sequencing was performed on a NextSeq 500. The public reads were quality trimmed at Q25 with fastp and then assembled into clones with MiXCR by TCRdb, keeping productive beta chains. Each entry merges the rows of one CDR3 protein and shows their most common DNA and genes. Here the sample has approximately 87,000 distinct CDR3 sequences; approximately 10% occur a single time. Jointly, the top ten make up roughly 3% of the sample. Sequenced here: whole blood, sampled in connection with sensitization to the hapten diphenylcyclopropenone (DPC). The receptor set was obtained from a middle-aged woman with alopecia areata. Some clones in this sample may be carry-over from other donors' samples.

This clonotype was seen repeatedly, ten times or more. This sequence joins TRBV6-2 or TRBV6-3 and TRBJ1-2; D ambiguous. Germline CDR1 MNHEY, CDR2 SVGEGT. The V end was cut by 0 bases, the J end by 2 bases, with 16 bases between. The CDR3 length is 17 residues. CDR3 bases: TGTGCCAGCAGTTACTCGATCGGCAGGCCACCCAACTATGGCTACACCTTC. Translation gives CASSYSIGRPPNYGYTF.

This chain joins TRBV15 and TRBJ1-5; perhaps TRBD1 as D (5 bases). CDR1 and CDR2 from the germline V gene are LNHNV and YYDKDF (reference sequence). The CDR3 loop spans 15 amino acids. V was pared by 1 base and J by 6 bases, with 13 bases between. For the CDR3, the DNA is TGTGCCACCAGCAGAGGCACGACAGCTGGTCAGCCCCAGCATTTT. Its protein product is CATSRGTTAGQPQHF.

J is TRBJ1-3 and V is TRBV20-1; tentative D call: TRBD1 (5 bases). Germline lookup yields CDR1 DFQATT and CDR2 SNEGSKA (reference sequence). The CDR3 is 13 amino acids. Trimming pared 5 bases from V and 4 bases from J, leaving 12 bases between. DNA of the CDR3: TGCAGTGCTGGGGGAATAGTGGGAAACACCATATATTTT. This codes for CSAGGIVGNTIYF.

This clonotype turned up a few times. The chain combines TRBV24-1 with TRBJ2-3; 7 positions agree with TRBD2. The germline V gene has CDR1 KGHDR and CDR2 SFDVKD. J was trimmed by 3 bases and V by 9 bases; bases with no gene match: 5. There are 13 residues in the CDR3. CDR3 DNA: TGTGCCACCGTACGGGAGGAAACAGATACGCAGTATTTT. As protein: CATVREETDTQYF.

This clonotype was found a few times. The chain is built from TRBV27 and TRBJ2-7, with 7 bases that match TRBD1. The CDR3 runs 18 residues. Looked up from germline, CDR1 is MNHEY and CDR2 is SMNVEV (reference sequence). Trimming at V came to 7 bases and at J to 0 bases, leaving 18 bases not matched to a gene. As DNA, the CDR3 is TGTGCCAGCACCCCGGACAGGCCGACACAGGGGCACTCCTACGAGCAGTACTTC. Translation: CASTPDRPTQGHSYEQYF.

The table lists this clonotype with many counts. This sequence joins TRBV4-3 and TRBJ1-6, with a weak D call TRBD1 (6 bases). Germline loops: CDR1 LGHNA, CDR2 YSLEER. The V end was cut by 0 bases, the J end by 7 bases, with 10 bases between. The length of the CDR3 is 15 residues. The CDR3: CASSQDAGVNSPLHF. CDR3 in DNA: TGCGCCAGCAGCCAAGACGCAGGGGTAAATTCACCCCTCCACTTT.

This clonotype was observed at least ten times. The gene calls are TRBV20-1 and TRBJ2-2; 7 bases are shared with TRBD2. The CDR3 runs 15 residues. From germline, CDR1 is DFQATT and CDR2 SNEGSKA (reference sequence). After removal of 3 bases from V and 6 bases from J, the junction contained 10 bases not matched to a gene. Here the CDR3 reads CSASRQGGIPGELFF. CDR3 sequence (DNA): TGCAGTGCTAGTAGGCAGGGAGGGATCCCCGGGGAGCTGTTTTTT.

The rearrangement links TRBV20-1 to TRBJ2-1; D ambiguous. The CDR3 loop spans 14 amino acids. Germline lookup yields CDR1 DFQATT and CDR2 SNEGSKA (reference sequence). V gave up 0 bases and J gave up 5 bases, with 11 bases separating them. CDR3: CSARDYSANNEQFF. CDR3 DNA: TGCAGTGCTAGAGATTACAGCGCGAACAATGAGCAGTTCTTC.

This clonotype was seen at least ten times. The chain is built from TRBV3-1 and TRBJ2-5, with D possibly TRBD2 on 5 matching bases. Germline CDR1 is LGHDT and CDR2 is YNNKEL (reference sequence). V lost 6 bases and J 2 bases, leaving 10 bases between the germline ends. CDR3 length equals 13 residues. This CDR3 reads CASRPAVQETQYF. The CDR3 nucleotides read TGTGCCAGCAGGCCAGCGGTACAAGAGACCCAGTACTTC.